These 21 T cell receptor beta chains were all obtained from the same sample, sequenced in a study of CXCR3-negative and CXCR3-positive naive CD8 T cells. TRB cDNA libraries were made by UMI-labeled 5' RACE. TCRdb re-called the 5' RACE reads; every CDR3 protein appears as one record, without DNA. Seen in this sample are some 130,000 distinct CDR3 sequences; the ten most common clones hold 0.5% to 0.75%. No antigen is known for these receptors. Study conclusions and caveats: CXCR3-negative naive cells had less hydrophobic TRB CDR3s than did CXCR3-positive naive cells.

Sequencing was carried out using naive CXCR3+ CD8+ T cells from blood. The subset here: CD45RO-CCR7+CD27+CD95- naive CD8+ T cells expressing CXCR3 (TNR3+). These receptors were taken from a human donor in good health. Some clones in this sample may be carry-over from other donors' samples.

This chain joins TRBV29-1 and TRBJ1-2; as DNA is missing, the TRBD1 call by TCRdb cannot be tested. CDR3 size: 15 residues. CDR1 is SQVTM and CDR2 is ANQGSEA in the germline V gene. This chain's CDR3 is CSDWTLLTGTYGYTF.

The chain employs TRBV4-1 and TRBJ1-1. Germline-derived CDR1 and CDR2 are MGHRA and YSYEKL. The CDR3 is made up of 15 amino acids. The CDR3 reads CASSQHWSENTEAVF.

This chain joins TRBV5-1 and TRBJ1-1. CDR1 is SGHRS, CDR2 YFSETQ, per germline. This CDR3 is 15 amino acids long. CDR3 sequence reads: CASSSGWREETEAFF.

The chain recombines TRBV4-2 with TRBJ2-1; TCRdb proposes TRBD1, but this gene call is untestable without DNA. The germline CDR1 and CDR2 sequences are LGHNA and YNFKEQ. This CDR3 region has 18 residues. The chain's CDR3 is CASSQDFVLGTGYNEQFF.

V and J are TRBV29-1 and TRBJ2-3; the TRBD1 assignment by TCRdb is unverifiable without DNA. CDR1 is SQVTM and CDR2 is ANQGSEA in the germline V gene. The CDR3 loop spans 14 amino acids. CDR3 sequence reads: CSVVWGRVTDTQYF.

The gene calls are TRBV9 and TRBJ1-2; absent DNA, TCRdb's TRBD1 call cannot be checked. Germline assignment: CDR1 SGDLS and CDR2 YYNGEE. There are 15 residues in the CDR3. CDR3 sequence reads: CASSPGQVQIYGYTF.

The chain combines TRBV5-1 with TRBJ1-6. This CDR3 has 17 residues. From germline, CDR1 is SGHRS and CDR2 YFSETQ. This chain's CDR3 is CASSLGMEVNYNSPLHF. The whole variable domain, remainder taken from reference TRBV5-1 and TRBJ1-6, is KAGVTQTPRYLIKTRGQQVTLSCSPISGHRSVSWYQQTPGQGLQFLFEYFSETQRNKGNFPGRFSGRQFSNSRSEMNVSTLELGDSALYLCASSLGMEVNYNSPLHFGNGTRLTVT.

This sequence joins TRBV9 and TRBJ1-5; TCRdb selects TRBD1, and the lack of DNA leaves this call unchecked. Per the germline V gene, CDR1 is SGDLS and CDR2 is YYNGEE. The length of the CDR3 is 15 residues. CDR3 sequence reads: CASSVGQGSNQPQHF.

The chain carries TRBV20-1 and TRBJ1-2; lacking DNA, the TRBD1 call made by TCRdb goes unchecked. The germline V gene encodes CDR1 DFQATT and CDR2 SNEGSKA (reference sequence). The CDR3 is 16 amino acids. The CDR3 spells CSARGRGTGAGYGYTF.

This CDR3 reads CATSTRATDTQYF. This chain joins TRBV15 and TRBJ2-3; checking the TCRdb D call of TRBD1 is not possible without DNA. The CDR3 runs to 13 residues. Germline-derived CDR1 and CDR2 are LNHNV and YYDKDF (reference sequence). Full variable domain (outside the CDR3, taken from reference TRBV15 and TRBJ2-3): DAMVIQNPRYQVTQFGKPVTLSCSQTLNHNVMYWYQQKSSQAPKLLFHYYDKDFNNEADTPDNFQSRRPNTSFCFLDIRSPGLGDTAMYLCATSTRATDTQYFGPGTRLTVL.

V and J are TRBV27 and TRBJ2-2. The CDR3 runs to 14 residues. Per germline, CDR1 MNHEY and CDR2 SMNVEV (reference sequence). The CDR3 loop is CACSATPNTGELFF.

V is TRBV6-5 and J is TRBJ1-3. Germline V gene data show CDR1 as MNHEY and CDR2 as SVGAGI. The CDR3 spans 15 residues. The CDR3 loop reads CASRKTRTSGNTIYF.

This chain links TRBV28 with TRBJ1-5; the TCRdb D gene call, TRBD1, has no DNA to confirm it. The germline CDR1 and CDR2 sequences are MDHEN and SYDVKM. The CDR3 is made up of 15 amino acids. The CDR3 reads CASSLKQRGAQPQHF.

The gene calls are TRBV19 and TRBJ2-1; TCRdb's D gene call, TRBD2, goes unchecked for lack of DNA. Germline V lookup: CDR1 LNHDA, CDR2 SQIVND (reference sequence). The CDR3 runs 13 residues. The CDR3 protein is CASEARSYNEQFF. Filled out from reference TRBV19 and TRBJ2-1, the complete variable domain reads DGGITQSPKYLFRKEGQNVTLSCEQNLNHDAMYWYRQDPGQGLRLIYYSQIVNDFQKGDIAEGYSVSREKKESFPLTVTSAQKNPTAFYLCASEARSYNEQFFGPGTRLTVL.

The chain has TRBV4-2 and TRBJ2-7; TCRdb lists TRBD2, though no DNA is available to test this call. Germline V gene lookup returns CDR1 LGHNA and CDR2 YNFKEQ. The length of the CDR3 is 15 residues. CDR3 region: CASSQKAGESYEQYF.

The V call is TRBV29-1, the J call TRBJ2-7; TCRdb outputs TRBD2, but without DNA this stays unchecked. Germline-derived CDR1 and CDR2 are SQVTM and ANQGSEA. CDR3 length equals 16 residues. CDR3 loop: CSVDGTSAARGDEQYF.

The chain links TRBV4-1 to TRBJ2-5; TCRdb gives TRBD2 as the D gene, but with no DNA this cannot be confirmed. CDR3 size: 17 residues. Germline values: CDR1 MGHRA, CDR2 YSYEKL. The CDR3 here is CASSQGLAGGLQETQYF.

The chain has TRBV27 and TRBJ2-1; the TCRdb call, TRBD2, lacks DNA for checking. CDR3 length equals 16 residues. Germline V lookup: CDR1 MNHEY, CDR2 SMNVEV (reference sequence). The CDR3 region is CASSLSGAGAYNEQFF.

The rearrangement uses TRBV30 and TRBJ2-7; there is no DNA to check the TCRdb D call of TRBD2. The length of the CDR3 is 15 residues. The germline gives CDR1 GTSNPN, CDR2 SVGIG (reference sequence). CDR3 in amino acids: CAWSVPPSEGNEQYF. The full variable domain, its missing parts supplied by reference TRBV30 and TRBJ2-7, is SQTIHQWPATLVQPVGSPLSLECTVEGTSNPNLYWYRQAAGRGLQLLFYSVGIGQISSEVPQNLSASRPQDRQFILSSKKLLLSDSGFYLCAWSVPPSEGNEQYFGPGTRLTVT.

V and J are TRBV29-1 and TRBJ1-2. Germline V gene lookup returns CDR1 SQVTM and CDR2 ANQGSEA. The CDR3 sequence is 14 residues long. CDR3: CSVEGVGNYYGYTF.

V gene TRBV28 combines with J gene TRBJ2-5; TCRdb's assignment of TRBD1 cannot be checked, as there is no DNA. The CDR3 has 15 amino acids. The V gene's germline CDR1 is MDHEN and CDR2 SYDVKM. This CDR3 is CASSPVIFSGETQYF. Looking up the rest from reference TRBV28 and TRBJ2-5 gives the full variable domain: DVKVTQSSRYLVKRTGEKVFLECVQDMDHENMFWYRQDPGLGLRLIYFSYDVKMKEKGDIPEGYSVSREKKERFSLILESASTNQTSMYLCASSPVIFSGETQYFGPGTRLLVL.